This T cell receptor beta chain was captured by sequencing in a study of cytomegalovirus exposure and HLA in healthy donors. Study findings and constraints: For most TCR beta V segments, an earlier analysis put the productive rate at about 90% or about 30% of the time.

Trimming shortened V by 11 bases and J by 0 bases, and 14 bases separated the two germline ends. The CDR3 length is 13 residues. Germline-derived CDR1 and CDR2 are MDHEN and SYDVKM. PCR used 60 Vbeta primers and 13 Jbeta primers. Original analysis: The authors later counted roughly 79 million unique TCR beta chains, 8.5 million to 13 million of them shared. Sequencing used immunoSEQ multiplex PCR; TCRdb keeps in-frame clones, though not all of them. V and J calls and clone size are copied from that table; D and trimming were computed from the DNA. This table has fewer than 120,000 clones, about four fifths appearing once. With respect to this clone: What it binds is unknown.

The gene calls are TRBV28 and TRBJ2-7, with a weak D call TRBD2 (6 bases). The sequence was collected from a woman aged 55-70 years in good health and CMV-seropositive. The material sequenced was PBMCs. The CDR3 is CACGGASSYEQYF. In DNA form, the CDR3 reads TGTGCCTGCGGCGGGGCGAGCTCCTACGAGCAGTACTTC.